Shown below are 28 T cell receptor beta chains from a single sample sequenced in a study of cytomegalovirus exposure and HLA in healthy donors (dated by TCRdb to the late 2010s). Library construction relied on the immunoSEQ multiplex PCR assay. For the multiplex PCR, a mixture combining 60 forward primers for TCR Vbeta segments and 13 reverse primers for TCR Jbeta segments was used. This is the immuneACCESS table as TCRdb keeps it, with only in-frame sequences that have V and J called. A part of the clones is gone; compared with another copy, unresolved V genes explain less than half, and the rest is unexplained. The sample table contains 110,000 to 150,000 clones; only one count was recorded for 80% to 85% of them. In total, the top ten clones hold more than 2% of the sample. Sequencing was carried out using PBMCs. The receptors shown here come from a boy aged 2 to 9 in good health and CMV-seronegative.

Written as DNA, the CDR3 is TGTGCCAGCAGCTTGGGGACAGGGGTTCGGGTGGATACGCAGTATTTT. It yields the protein CASSLGTGVRVDTQYF. V and J are TRBV11-2 and TRBJ2-3; 10 positions match TRBD1. Trimming removed 3 bases from V and 6 bases from J; junction bases left unmatched: 9. The V gene's germline CDR1 is SGHAT and CDR2 FQNNGV. This CDR3 contains 16 residues.

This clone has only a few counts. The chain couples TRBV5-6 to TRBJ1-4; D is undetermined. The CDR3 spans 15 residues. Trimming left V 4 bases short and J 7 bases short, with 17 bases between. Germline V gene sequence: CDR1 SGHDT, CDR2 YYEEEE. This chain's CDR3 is CASSPPPDRGEKLFF. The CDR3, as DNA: TGTGCCAGCAGCCCCCCGCCCGACCGGGGTGAAAAACTGTTTTTT.

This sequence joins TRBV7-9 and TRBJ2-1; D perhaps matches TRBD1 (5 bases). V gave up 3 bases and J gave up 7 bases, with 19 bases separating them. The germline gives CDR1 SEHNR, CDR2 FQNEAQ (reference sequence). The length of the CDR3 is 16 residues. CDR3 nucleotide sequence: TGTGCCAGCAGCTTCAGGGTTCAGGTGGCAAAAAATGAGCAGTTCTTC. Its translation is CASSFRVQVAKNEQFF.

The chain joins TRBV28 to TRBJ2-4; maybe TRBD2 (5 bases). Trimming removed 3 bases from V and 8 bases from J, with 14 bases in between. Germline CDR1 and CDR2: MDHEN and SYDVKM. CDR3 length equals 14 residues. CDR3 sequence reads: CASSFEGGRDIQYF. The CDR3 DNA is TGTGCCAGCAGTTTCGAGGGTGGGCGTGACATTCAGTACTTC.

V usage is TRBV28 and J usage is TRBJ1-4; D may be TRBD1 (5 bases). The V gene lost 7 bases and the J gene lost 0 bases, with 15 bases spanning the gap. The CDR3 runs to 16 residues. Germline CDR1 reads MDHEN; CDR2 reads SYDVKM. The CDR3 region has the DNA TGTGCCAGCACCGCCAGGGCAGGGTCAACTAATGAAAAACTGTTTTTT. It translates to CASTARAGSTNEKLFF.

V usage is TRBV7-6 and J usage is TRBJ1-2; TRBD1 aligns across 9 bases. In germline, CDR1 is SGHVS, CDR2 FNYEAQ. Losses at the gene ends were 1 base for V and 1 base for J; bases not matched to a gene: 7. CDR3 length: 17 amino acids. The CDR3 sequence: CASSLGPGTGINYGYTF. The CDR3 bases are TGTGCCAGCAGCTTAGGGCCCGGGACAGGGATTAACTATGGCTACACCTTC.

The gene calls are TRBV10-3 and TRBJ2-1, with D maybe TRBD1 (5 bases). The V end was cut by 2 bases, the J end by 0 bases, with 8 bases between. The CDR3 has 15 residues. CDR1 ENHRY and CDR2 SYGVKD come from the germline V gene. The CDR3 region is CAISEVRDSYNEQFF. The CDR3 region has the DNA TGTGCCATCAGTGAGGTCAGGGACTCCTACAATGAGCAGTTCTTC.

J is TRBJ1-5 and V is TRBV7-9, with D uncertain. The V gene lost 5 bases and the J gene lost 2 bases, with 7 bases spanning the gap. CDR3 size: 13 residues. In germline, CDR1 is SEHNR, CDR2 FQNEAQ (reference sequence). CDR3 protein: CASSPSGNQPQHF. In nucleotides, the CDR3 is TGTGCCAGCAGCCCCTCGGGCAATCAGCCCCAGCATTTT.

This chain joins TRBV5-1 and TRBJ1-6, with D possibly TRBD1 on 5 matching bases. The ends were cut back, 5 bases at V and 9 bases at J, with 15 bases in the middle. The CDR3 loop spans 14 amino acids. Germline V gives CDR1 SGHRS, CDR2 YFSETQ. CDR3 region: CASSVGGLGSPLHF. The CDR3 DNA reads TGCGCCAGCAGTGTGGGGGGGTTAGGTTCACCCCTCCACTTT.

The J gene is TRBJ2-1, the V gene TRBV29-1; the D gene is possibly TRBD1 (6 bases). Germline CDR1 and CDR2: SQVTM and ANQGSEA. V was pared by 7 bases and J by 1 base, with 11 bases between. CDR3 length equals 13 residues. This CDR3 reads CSGAGDSYNEQFF. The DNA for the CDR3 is TGCAGCGGTGCAGGGGATTCCTACAATGAGCAGTTCTTC.

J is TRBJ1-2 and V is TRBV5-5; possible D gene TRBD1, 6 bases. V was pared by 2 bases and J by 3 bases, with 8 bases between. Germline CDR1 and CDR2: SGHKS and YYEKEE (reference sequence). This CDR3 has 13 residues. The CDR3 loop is CASSFTGYYGYTF. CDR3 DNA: TGTGCCAGCAGCTTCACAGGGTACTATGGCTACACCTTC.

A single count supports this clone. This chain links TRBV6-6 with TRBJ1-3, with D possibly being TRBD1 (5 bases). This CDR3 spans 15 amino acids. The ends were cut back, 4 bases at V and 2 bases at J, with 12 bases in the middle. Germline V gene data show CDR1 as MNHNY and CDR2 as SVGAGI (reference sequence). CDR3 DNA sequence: TGTGCCAGCAGTTTTACCAGGGAGGCTGGAAACACCATATATTTT. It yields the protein CASSFTREAGNTIYF.

CDR3 loop: CASSLGTHRVTNTEAFF. DNA for the CDR3: TGTGCCAGCAGCCTAGGAACACACAGGGTAACGAACACTGAAGCTTTCTTT. The rearrangement links TRBV11-2 to TRBJ1-1, with TRBD1 as a possible D gene (6 bases). Trimming shortened V by 5 bases and J by 1 base, and 20 bases separated the two germline ends. The germline V gene encodes CDR1 SGHAT and CDR2 FQNNGV. The CDR3 contains 17 residues.

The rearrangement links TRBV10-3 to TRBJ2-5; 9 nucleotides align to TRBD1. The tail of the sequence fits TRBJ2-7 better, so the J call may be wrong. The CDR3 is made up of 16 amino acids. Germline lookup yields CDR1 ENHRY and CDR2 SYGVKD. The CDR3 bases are TGTGCCATCAGTGAGTCGCGCCGGGGACAGGGAGACGAGCAGTACTTC. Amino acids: CAISESRRGQGDEQYF.

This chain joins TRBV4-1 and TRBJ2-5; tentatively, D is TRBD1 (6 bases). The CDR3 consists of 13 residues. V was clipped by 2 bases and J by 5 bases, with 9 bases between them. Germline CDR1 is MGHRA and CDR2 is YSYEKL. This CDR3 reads CASSQTRGETQYF. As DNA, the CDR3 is TGCGCCAGCAGCCAAACAAGGGGGGAGACCCAGTACTTC.

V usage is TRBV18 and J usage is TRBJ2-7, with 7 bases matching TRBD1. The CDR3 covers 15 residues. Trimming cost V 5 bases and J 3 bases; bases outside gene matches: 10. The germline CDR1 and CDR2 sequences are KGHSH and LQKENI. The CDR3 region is CASSLDRVTLYEQYF. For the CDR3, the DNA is TGTGCCAGCTCATTAGACAGGGTAACCCTCTACGAGCAGTACTTC.

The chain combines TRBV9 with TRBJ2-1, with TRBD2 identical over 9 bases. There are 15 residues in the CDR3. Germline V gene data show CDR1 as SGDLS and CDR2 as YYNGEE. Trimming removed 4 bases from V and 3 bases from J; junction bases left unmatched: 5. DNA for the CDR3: TGTGCCAGCAGCCCGCGACTAGCGGTCTACAATGAGCAGTTCTTC. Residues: CASSPRLAVYNEQFF.

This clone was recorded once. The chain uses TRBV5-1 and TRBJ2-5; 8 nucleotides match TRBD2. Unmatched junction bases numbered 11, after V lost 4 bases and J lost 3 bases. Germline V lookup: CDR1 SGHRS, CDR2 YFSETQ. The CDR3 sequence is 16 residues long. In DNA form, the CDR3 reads TGCGCCAGCAGCCGAAACGGACTAGCTACCGAAGAGACCCAGTACTTC. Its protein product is CASSRNGLATEETQYF.

The CDR3 nucleotides are TGTGCCAGCACCCGGGACAGGGTGGGTGAGCAGTTCTTC. This translates into CASTRDRVGEQFF. The chain employs TRBV6-5 and TRBJ2-1; 9 positions match TRBD1. The CDR3 has 13 residues. With 7 bases clipped from V and 9 bases from J, the junction kept 7 bases outside the gene matches. Germline lookup yields CDR1 MNHEY and CDR2 SVGAGI.

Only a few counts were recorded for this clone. DNA of the CDR3: TGTGCCAGCAGCTTGGCTAGCAATGAGCAGTTCTTC. Translation gives CASSLASNEQFF. V is TRBV5-6 and J is TRBJ2-1; no definite D call. Trimming stripped 0 bases from V and 6 bases from J, with 4 bases between. The germline V gene has CDR1 SGHDT and CDR2 YYEEEE. This CDR3 is built from 12 residues.

CDR3 amino acids: CASSPSVGFPTQETQYF. In DNA, the CDR3 is TGCGCCAGCAGTCCCAGTGTCGGGTTCCCAACCCAAGAGACCCAGTACTTC. The V and J genes are TRBV4-1 and TRBJ2-5; D gene ambiguous. Germline loops: CDR1 MGHRA, CDR2 YSYEKL. The CDR3 contains 17 residues. Between the trimmed V and J ends, which lost 6 bases and 1 base, there was a span of 21 bases.

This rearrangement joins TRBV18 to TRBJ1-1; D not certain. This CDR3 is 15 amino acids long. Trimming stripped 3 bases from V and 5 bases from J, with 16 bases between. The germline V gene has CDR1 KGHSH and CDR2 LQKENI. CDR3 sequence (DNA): TGTGCCAGCTCACCCCCTTCGTCGGGGTCAACTGAAGCTTTCTTT. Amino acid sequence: CASSPPSSGSTEAFF.

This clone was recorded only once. The CDR3 DNA reads TGTGCCAGTAGTATGAGTTCTTTGGTCCCGGGGGTGCATGGCTACACCTTC. Encoded protein: CASSMSSLVPGVHGYTF. The genes are TRBV19 and TRBJ1-2, with D maybe TRBD1 (5 bases). Trimming pared 3 bases from V and 6 bases from J, leaving 23 bases between. Germline V gives CDR1 LNHDA, CDR2 SQIVND (reference sequence). This CDR3 has 17 residues. Supplemented by reference TRBV19 and TRBJ1-2, the full variable domain reads DGGITQSPKYLFRKEGQNVTLSCEQNLNHDAMYWYRQDPGQGLRLIYYSQIVNDFQKGDIAEGYSVSREKKESFPLTVTSAQKNPTAFYLCASSMSSLVPGVHGYTFGSGTRLTVV.

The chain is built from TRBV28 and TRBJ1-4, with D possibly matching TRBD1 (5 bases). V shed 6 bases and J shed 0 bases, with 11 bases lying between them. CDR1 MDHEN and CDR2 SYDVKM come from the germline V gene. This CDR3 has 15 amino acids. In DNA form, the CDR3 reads TGTGCCAGCAGAAAAGACAGAGCAACTAATGAAAAACTGTTTTTT. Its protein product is CASRKDRATNEKLFF.

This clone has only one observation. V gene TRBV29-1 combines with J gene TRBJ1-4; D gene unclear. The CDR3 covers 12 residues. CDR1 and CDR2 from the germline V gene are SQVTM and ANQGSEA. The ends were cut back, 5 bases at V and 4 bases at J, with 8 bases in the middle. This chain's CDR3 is CSVLGGNEKLFF. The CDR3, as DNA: TGCAGCGTTCTCGGTGGTAATGAAAAACTGTTTTTT.

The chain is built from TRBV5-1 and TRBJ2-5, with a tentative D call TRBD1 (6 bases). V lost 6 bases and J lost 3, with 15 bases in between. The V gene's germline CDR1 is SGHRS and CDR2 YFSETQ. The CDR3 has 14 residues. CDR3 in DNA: TGCGCCAGCAACGCAGGGGAATTGGAAGAGACCCAGTACTTC. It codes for CASNAGELEETQYF.

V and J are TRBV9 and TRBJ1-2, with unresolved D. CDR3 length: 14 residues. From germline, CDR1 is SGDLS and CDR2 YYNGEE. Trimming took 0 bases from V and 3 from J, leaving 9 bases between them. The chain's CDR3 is CASSVGSGDYGYTF. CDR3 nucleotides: TGTGCCAGCAGCGTAGGGTCCGGGGACTATGGCTACACCTTC.

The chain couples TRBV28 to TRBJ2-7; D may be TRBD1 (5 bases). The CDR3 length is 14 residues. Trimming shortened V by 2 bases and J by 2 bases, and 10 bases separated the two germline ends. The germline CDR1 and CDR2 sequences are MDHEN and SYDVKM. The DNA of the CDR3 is TGTGCCAGCAGTTTACAGGGCCCGCCCTACGAGCAGTACTTC. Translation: CASSLQGPPYEQYF.